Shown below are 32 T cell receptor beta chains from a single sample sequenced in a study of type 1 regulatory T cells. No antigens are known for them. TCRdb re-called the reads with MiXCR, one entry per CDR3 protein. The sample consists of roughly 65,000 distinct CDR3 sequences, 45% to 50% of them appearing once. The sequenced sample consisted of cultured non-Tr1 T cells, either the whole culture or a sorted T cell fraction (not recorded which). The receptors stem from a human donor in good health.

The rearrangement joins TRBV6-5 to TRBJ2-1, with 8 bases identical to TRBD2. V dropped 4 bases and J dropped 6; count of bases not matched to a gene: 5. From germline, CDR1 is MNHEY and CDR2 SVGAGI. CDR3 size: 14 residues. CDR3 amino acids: CASSSGGPVNEQFF. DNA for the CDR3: TGTGCCAGCAGTTCGGGGGGGCCCGTCAATGAGCAGTTCTTC.

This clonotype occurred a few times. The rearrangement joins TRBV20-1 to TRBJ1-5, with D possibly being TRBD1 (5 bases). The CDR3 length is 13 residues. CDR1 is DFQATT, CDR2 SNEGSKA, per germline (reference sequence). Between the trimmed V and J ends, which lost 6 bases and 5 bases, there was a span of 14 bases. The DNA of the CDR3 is TGCAGTGCCGTACAGGTTGGGGATCAGCCCCAGCATTTT. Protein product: CSAVQVGDQPQHF.

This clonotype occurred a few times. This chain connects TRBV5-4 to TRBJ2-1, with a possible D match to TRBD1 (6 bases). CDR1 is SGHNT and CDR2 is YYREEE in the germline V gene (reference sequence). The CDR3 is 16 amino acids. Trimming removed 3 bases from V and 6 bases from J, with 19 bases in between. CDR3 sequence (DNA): TGTGCCAGCAGCTGGACCGACAGGCCAAGTGTCAATGAGCAGTTCTTC. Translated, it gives CASSWTDRPSVNEQFF.

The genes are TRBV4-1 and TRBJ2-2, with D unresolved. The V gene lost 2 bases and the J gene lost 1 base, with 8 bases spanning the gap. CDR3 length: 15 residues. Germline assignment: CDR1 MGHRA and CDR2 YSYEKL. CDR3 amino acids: CASSQMTVNTGELFF. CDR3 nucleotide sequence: TGCGCCAGCAGCCAAATGACGGTGAACACCGGGGAGCTGTTTTTT.

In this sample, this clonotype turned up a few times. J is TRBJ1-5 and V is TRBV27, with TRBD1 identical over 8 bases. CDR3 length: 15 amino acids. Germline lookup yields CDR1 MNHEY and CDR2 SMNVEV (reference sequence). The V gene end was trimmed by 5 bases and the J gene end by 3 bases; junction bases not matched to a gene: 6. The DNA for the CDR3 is TGTGCCAGCAGTGACCGGGACAGGTCCAATCAGCCCCAGCATTTT. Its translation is CASSDRDRSNQPQHF.

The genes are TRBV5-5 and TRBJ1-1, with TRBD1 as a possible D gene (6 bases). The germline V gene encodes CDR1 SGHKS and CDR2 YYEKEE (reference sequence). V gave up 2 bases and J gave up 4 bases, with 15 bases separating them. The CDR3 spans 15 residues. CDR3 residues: CASSFRVQGSTEAFF. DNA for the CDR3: TGTGCCAGCAGCTTCCGAGTCCAGGGGAGCACTGAAGCTTTCTTT.

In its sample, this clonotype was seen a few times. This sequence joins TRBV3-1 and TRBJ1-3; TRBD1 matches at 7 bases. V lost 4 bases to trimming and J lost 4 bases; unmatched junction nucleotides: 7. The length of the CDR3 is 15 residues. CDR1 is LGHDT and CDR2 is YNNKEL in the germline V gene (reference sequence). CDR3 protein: CASSRQGDRGNTIYF. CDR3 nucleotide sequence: TGTGCCAGCAGCCGCCAGGGGGACCGCGGAAACACCATATATTTT.

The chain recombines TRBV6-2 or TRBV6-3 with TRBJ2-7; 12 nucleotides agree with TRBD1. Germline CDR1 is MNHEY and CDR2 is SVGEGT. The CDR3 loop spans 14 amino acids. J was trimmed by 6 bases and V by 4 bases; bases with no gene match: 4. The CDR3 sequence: CASSFRDRGLEQYF. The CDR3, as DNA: TGTGCCAGCAGTTTCCGGGACAGGGGGCTCGAGCAGTACTTC.

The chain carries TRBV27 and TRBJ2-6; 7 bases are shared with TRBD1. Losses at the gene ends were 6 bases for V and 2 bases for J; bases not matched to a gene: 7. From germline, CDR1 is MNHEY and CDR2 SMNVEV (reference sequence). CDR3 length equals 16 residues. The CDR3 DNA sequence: TGTGCCAGCAGACCCCTCGACAGGGCTGGGGCCAACGTCCTGACTTTC. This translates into CASRPLDRAGANVLTF. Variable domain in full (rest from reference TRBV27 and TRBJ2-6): EAQVTQNPRYLITVTGKKLTVTCSQNMNHEYMSWYRQDPGLGLRQIYYSMNVEVTDKGDVPEGYKVSRKEKRNFPLILESPSPNQTSLYFCASRPLDRAGANVLTFGAGSRLTVL.

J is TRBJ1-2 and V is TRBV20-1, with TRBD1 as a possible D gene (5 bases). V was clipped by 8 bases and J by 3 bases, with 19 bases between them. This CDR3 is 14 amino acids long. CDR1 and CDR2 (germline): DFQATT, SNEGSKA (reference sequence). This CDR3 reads CSTPSGGFDYGYTF. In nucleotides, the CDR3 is TGCAGTACTCCCTCTGGGGGTTTTGACTATGGCTACACCTTC.

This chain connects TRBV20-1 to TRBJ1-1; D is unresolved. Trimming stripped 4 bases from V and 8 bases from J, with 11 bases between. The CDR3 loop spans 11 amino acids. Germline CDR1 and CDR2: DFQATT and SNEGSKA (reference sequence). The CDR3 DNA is TGCAGTGCTACCTCCCTGGACGAAGCTTTCTTT. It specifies CSATSLDEAFF.

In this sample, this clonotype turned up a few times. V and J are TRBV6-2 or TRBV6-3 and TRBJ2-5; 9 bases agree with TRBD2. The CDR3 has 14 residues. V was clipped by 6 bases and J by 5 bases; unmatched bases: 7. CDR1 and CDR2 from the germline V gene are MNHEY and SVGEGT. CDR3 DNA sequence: TGTGCCAGCAGGGTAGCGGGGGTCGGTGAGACCCAGTACTTC. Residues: CASRVAGVGETQYF.

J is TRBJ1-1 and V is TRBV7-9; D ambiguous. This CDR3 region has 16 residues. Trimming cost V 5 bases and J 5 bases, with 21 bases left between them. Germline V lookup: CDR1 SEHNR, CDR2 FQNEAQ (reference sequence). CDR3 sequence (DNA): TGTGCCAGCAGCCCTGGGGTTACCCGGTTCCGGACTGAAGCTTTCTTT. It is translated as CASSPGVTRFRTEAFF.

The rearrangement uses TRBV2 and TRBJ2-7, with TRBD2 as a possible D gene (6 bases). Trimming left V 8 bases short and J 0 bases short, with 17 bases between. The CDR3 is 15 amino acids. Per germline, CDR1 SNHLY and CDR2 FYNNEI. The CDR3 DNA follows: TGTGCCAGCCAAGGGGTAGGGACTCCCTCCTACGAGCAGTACTTC. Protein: CASQGVGTPSYEQYF.

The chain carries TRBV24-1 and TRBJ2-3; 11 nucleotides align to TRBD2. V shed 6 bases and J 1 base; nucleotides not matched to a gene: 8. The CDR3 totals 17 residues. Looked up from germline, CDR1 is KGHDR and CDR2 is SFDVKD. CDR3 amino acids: CATSFTSGGTGTDTQYF. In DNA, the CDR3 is TGTGCCACCAGTTTCACTAGCGGGGGAACTGGCACAGATACGCAGTATTTT.

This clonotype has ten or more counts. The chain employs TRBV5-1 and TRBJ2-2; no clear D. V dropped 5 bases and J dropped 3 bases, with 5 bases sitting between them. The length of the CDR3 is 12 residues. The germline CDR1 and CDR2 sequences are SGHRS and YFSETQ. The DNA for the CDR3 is TGCGCCAGCAGAGGCGACACCGGGGAGCTGTTTTTT. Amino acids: CASRGDTGELFF.

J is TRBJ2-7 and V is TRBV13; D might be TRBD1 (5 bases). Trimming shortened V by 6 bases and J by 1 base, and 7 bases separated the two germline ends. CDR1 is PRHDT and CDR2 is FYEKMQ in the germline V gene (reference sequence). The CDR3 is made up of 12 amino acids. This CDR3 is CASRRGSYEQYF. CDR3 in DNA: TGTGCCAGCAGAAGGGGATCCTACGAGCAGTACTTC.

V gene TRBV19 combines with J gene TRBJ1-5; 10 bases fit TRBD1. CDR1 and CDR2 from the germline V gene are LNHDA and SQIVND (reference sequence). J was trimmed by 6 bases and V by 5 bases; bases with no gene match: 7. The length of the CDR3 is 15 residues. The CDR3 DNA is TGTGCCAGTAGTCCCGCCGGGACAGGGGCTCAGCCCCAGCATTTT. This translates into CASSPAGTGAQPQHF.

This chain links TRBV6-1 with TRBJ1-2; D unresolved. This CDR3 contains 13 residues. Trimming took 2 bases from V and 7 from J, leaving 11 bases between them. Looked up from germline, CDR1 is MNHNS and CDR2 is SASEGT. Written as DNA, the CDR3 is TGTGCCAGCAGTGAAAGGACTCCGCCTGGCTACACCTTC. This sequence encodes CASSERTPPGYTF.

DNA of the CDR3: TGCGCCAGCAGCTCCCTGGGCACCGGGGAGCTGTTTTTT. This translates into CASSSLGTGELFF. The J gene is TRBJ2-2, the V gene TRBV5-1; the D is unclear. V shed 3 bases and J shed 4 bases, with 7 bases lying between them. The CDR3 is 13 residues long. In germline, CDR1 is SGHRS, CDR2 YFSETQ. Filled out from reference TRBV5-1 and TRBJ2-2, the complete variable domain reads KAGVTQTPRYLIKTRGQQVTLSCSPISGHRSVSWYQQTPGQGLQFLFEYFSETQRNKGNFPGRFSGRQFSNSRSEMNVSTLELGDSALYLCASSSLGTGELFFGEGSRLTVL.

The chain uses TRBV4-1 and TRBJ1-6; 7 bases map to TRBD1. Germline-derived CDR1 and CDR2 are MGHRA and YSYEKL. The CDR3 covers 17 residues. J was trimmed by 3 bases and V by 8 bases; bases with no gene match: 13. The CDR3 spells CASGPEGAAIYNSPLHF. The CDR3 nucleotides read TGCGCCAGCGGCCCGGAGGGGGCCGCGATCTATAATTCACCCCTCCACTTT.

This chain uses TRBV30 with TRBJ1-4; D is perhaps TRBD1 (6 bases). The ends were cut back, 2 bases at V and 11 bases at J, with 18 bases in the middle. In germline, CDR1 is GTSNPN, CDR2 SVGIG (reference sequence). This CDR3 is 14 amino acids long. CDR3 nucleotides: TGTGCCTGGAGTTTTACGTCGGGACAAGGGAAACTGTTTTTT. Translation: CAWSFTSGQGKLFF. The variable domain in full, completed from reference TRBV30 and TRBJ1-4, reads SQTIHQWPATLVQPVGSPLSLECTVEGTSNPNLYWYRQAAGRGLQLLFYSVGIGQISSEVPQNLSASRPQDRQFILSSKKLLLSDSGFYLCAWSFTSGQGKLFFGSGTQLSVL.

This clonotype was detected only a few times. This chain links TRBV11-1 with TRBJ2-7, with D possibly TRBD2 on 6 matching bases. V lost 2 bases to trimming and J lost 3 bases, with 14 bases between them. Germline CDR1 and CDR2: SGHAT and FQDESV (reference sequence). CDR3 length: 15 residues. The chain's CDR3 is CASSLLEGRNYEQYF. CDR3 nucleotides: TGTGCCAGCAGCTTACTGGAGGGGCGAAACTACGAGCAGTACTTC.

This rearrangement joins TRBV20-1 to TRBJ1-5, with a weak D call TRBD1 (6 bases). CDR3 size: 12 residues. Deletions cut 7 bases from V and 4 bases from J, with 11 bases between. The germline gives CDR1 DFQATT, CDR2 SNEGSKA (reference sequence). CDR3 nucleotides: TGCAGTGGGACAGACCGTAATCAGCCCCAGCATTTT. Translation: CSGTDRNQPQHF.

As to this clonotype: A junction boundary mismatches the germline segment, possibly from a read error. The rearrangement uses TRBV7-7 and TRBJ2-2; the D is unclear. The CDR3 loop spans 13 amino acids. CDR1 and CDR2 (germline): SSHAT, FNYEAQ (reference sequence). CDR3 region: CASRQNVAGELFF. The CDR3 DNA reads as TGTGCTAGCAGGCAGAATGTGGCCGGGGAGCTGTTTTTT.

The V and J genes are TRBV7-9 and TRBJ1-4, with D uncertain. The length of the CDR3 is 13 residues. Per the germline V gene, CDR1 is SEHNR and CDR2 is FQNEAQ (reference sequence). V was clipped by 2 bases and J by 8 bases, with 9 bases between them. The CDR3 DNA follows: TGTGCCAGCAGCTTACTCTCGGGGGAAAAACTGTTTTTT. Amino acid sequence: CASSLLSGEKLFF.

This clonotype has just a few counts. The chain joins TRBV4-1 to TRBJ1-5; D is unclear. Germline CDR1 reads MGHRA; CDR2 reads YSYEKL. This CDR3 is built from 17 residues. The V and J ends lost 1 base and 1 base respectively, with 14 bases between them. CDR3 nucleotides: TGCGCCAGCAGCCAAGGGAGGGCCAAAGGGAGCAATCAGCCCCAGCATTTT. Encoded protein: CASSQGRAKGSNQPQHF.

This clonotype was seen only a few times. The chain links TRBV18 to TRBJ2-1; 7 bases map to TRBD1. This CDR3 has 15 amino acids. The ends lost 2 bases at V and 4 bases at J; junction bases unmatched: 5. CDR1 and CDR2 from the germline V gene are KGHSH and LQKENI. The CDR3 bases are TGTGCCAGCTCACCAAACAGGGGCCAGTACAATGAGCAGTTCTTC. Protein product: CASSPNRGQYNEQFF. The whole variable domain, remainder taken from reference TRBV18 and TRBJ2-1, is NAGVMQNPRHLVRRRGQEARLRCSPMKGHSHVYWYRQLPEEGLKFMVYLQKENIIDESGMPKERFSAEFPKEGPSILRIQQVVRGDSAAYFCASSPNRGQYNEQFFGPGTRLTVL.

The CDR3 here is CASSQTDLDTQYF. The CDR3 nucleotides read TGTGCCAGCTCGCAGACAGACCTGGATACGCAGTATTTT. This chain uses TRBV18 with TRBJ2-3; a possible D gene is TRBD1 (5 bases). Germline CDR1 is KGHSH and CDR2 is LQKENI. Trimming stripped 6 bases from V and 6 bases from J, with 13 bases between. This CDR3 has 13 residues.

This chain's CDR3 is CASSPKTQENSPLHF. The CDR3 bases are TGTGCCAGCTCACCGAAGACACAAGAAAATTCACCCCTCCACTTT. J is TRBJ1-6 and V is TRBV18; D unresolved. The CDR3 totals 15 residues. CDR1 is KGHSH, CDR2 LQKENI, per germline. Trimming removed 3 bases at V and 7 bases at J, with 13 bases between.

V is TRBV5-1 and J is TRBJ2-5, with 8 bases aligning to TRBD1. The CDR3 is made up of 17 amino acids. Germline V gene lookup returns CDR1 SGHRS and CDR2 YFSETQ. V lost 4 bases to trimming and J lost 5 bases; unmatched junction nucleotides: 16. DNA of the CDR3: TGCGCCAGCAGCCCCAACCCACCCGGGACAGGCGGGGAGACCCAGTACTTC. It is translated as CASSPNPPGTGGETQYF.

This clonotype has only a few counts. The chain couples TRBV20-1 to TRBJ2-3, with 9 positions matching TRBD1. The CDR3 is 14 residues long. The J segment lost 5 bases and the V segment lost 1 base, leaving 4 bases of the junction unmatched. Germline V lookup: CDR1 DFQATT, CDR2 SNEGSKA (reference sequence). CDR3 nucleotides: TGCAGTGCTAGAGTACAGGGGGCTGGAGATACGCAGTATTTT. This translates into CSARVQGAGDTQYF.